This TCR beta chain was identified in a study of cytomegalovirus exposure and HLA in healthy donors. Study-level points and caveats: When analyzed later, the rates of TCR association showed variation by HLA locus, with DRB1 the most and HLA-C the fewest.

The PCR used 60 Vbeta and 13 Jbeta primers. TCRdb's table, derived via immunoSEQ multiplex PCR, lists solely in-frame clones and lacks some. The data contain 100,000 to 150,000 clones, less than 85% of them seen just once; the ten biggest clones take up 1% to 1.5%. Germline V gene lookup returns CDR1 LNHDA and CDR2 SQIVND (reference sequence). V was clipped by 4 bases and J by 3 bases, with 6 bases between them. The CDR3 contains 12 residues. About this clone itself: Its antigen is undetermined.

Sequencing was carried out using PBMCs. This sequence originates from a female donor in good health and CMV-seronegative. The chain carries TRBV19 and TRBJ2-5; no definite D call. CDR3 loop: CASSTPEETQYF. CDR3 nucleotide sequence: TGTGCCAGTAGTACCCCCGAAGAGACCCAGTACTTC.